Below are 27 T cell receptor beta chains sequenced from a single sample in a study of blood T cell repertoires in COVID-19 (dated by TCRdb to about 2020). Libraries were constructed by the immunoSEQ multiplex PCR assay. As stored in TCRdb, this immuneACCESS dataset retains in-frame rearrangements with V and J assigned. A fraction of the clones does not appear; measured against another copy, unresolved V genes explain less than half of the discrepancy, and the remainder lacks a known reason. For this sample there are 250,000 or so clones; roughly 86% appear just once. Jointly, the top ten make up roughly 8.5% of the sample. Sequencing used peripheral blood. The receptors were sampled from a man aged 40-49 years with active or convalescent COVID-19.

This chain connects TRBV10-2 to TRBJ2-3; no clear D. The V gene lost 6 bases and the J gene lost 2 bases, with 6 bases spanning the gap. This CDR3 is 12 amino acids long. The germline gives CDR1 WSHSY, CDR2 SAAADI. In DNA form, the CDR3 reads TGCGCCAGCAGCCTCTACACAGATACGCAGTATTTT. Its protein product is CASSLYTDTQYF.

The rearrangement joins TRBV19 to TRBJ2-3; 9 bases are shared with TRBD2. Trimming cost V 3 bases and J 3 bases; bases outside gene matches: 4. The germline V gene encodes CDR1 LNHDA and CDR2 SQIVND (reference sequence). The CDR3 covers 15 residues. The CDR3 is CASSIKAGGTDTQYF. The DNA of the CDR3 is TGTGCCAGTAGTATCAAGGCGGGAGGGACAGATACGCAGTATTTT. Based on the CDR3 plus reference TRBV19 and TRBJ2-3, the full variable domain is DGGITQSPKYLFRKEGQNVTLSCEQNLNHDAMYWYRQDPGQGLRLIYYSQIVNDFQKGDIAEGYSVSREKKESFPLTVTSAQKNPTAFYLCASSIKAGGTDTQYFGPGTRLTVL.

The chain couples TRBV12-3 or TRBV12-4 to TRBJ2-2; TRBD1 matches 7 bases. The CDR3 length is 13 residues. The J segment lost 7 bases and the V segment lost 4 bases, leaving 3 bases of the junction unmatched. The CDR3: CASSSNRGGELFF. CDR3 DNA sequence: TGTGCCAGCAGTTCCAACAGGGGCGGGGAGCTGTTTTTT.

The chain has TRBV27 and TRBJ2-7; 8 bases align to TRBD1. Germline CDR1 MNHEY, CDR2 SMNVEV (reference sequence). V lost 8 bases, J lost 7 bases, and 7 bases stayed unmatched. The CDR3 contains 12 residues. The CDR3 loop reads CASSTGDREQYF. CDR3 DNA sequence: TGTGCCAGCTCGACAGGGGACCGAGAGCAGTACTTC.

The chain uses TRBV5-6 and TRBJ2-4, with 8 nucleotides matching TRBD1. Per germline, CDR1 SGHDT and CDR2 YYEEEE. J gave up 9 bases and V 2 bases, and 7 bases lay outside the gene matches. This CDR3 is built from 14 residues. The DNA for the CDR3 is TGTGCCAGCAGCTTAGGACAGGGAGTGGGCATTCAGTACTTC. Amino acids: CASSLGQGVGIQYF.

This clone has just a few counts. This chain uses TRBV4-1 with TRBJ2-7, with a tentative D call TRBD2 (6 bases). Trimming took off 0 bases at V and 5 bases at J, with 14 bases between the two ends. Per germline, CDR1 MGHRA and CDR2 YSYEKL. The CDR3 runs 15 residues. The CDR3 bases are TGCGCCAGCAGCCAAGAAGGCAGGGCGGGGCACGAGCAGTACTTC. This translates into CASSQEGRAGHEQYF.

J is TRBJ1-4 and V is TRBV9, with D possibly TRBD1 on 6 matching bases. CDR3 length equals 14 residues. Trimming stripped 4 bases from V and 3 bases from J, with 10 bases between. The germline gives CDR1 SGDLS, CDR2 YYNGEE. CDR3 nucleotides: TGTGCCAGCAGCAAGACAGGTTCTAATGAAAAACTGTTTTTT. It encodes CASSKTGSNEKLFF.

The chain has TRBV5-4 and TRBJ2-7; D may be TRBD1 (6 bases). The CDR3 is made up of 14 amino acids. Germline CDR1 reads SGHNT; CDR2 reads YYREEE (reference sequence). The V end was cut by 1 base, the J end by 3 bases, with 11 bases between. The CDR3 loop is CASSLSYRDYEQYF. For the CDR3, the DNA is TGTGCCAGCAGCTTGAGTTACAGGGACTACGAGCAGTACTTC.

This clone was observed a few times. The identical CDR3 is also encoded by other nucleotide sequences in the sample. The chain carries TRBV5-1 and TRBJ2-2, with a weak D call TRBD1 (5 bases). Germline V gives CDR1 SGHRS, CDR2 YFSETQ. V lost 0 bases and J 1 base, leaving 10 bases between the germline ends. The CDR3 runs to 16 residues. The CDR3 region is CASSLAGQGNTGELFF. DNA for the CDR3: TGCGCCAGCAGCTTGGCCGGGCAGGGGAACACCGGGGAGCTGTTTTTT.

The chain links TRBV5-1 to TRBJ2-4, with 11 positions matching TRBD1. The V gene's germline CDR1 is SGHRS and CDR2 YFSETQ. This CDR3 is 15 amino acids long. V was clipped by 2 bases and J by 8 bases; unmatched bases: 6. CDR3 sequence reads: CASSLDGQGAYIQYF. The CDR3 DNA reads TGCGCCAGCAGCTTAGATGGACAGGGGGCGTACATTCAGTACTTC.

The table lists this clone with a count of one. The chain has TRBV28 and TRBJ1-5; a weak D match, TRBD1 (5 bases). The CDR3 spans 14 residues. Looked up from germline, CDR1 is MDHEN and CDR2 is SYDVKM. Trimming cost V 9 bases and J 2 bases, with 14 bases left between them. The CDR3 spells CASTGGFGNQPQHF. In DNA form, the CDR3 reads TGTGCCAGTACGGGGGGTTTTGGCAATCAGCCCCAGCATTTT. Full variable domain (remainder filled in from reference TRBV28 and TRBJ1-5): DVKVTQSSRYLVKRTGEKVFLECVQDMDHENMFWYRQDPGLGLRLIYFSYDVKMKEKGDIPEGYSVSREKKERFSLILESASTNQTSMYLCASTGGFGNQPQHFGDGTRLSIL.

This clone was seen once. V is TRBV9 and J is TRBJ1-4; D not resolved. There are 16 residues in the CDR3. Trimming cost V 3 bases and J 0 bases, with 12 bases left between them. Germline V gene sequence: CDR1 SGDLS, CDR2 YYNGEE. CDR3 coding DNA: TGTGCCAGCAGCGCCCTGGGGAGTGCAACTAATGAAAAACTGTTTTTT. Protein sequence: CASSALGSATNEKLFF.

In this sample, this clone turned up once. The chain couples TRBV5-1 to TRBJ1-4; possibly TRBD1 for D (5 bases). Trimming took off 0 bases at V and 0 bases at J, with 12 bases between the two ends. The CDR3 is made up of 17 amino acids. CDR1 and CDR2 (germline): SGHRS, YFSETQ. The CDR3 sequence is CASSLGQRFATNEKLFF. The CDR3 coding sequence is TGCGCCAGCAGCTTGGGACAGAGATTTGCAACTAATGAAAAACTGTTTTTT.

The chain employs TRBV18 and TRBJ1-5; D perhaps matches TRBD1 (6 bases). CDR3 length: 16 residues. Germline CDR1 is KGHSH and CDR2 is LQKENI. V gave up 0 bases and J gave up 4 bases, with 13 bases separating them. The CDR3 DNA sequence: TGTGCCAGCTCACCACCCCGACAGGCTAGAAATCAGCCCCAGCATTTT. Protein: CASSPPRQARNQPQHF. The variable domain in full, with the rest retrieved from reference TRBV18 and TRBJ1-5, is NAGVMQNPRHLVRRRGQEARLRCSPMKGHSHVYWYRQLPEEGLKFMVYLQKENIIDESGMPKERFSAEFPKEGPSILRIQQVVRGDSAAYFCASSPPRQARNQPQHFGDGTRLSIL.

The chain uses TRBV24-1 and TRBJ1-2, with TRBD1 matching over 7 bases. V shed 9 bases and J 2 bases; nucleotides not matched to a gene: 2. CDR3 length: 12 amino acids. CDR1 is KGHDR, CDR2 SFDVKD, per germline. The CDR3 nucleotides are TGTGCCACCCAGACAGGGAACTATGGCTACACCTTC. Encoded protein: CATQTGNYGYTF.

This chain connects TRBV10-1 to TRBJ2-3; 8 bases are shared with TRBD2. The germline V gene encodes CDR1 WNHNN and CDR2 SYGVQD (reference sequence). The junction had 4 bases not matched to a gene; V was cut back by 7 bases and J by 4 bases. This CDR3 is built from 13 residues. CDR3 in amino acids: CASNSGSSDTQYF. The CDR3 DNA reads TGCGCCAGCAACAGCGGGAGTTCAGATACGCAGTATTTT.

As DNA, the CDR3 is TGTGCCAGCAGCGGCGTGGGGCCTAGCGCCGGAGAGACCCAGTACTTC. It is translated as CASSGVGPSAGETQYF. The V call is TRBV7-2, the J call TRBJ2-5; maybe TRBD2 (6 bases). The V gene's germline CDR1 is SGHTA and CDR2 FQGNSA. V was cut by 5 bases and J by 4 bases, with 20 bases left in between. There are 16 residues in the CDR3.

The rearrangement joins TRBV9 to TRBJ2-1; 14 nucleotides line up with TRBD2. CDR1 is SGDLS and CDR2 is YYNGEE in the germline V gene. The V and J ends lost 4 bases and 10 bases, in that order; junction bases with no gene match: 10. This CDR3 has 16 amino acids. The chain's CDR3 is CASSRDPGTSGSEQFF. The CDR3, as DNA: TGTGCCAGCAGCCGAGATCCCGGGACTAGCGGGAGCGAGCAGTTCTTC.

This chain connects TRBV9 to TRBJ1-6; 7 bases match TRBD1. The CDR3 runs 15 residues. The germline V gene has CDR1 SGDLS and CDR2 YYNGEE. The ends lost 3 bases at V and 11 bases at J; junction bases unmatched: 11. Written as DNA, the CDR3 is TGTGCCAGCAGCGCGAATGACAGGGTTAGGACACCCCTCCACTTT. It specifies CASSANDRVRTPLHF.

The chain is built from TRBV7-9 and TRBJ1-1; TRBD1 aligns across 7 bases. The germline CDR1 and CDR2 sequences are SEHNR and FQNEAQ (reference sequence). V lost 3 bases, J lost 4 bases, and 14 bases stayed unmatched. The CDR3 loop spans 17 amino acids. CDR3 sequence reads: CASSFGQVRGLGTEAFF. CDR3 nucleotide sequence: TGTGCCAGCAGCTTCGGACAGGTCCGGGGTCTAGGCACTGAAGCTTTCTTT.

The chain's CDR3 is CASSRGGQPQHF. CDR3 nucleotides: TGTGCCAGCAGTCGGGGGGGTCAGCCCCAGCATTTT. The chain uses TRBV6-5 and TRBJ1-5; D might be TRBD1 (5 bases). Germline CDR1 reads MNHEY; CDR2 reads SVGAGI. V dropped 5 bases and J dropped 6 bases, with 8 bases sitting between them. The CDR3 runs to 12 residues.

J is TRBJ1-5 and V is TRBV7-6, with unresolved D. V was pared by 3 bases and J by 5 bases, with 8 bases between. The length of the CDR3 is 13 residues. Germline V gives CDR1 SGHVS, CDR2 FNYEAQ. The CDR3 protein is CASSLSSDQPQHF. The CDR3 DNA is TGTGCCAGCAGCTTGTCATCGGATCAGCCCCAGCATTTT. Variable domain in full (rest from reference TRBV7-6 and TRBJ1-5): GAGVSQSPRYKVTKRGQDVALRCDPISGHVSLYWYRQALGQGPEFLTYFNYEAQQDKSGLPNDRFSAERPEGSISTLTIQRTEQRDSAMYRCASSLSSDQPQHFGDGTRLSIL.

The CDR3 sequence is CASGRGGAQETQYF. The CDR3 nucleotides are TGTGCCAGCGGGAGGGGCGGGGCACAAGAGACCCAGTACTTC. V is TRBV7-2 and J is TRBJ2-5; the match to TRBD2 covers 7 bases. This CDR3 region has 14 residues. Germline V CDR1 and CDR2: SGHTA, FQGNSA. J lost 2 bases, V lost 8 bases, and 8 bases had no gene match.

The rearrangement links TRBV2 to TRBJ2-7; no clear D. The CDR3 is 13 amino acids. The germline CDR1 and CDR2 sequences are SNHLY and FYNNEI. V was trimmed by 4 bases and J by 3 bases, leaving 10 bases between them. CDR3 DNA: TGTGCCAGCAGTGGACTGTTCCACTACGAGCAGTACTTC. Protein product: CASSGLFHYEQYF.

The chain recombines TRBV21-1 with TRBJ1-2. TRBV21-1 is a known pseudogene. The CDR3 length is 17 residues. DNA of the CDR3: TGTGCCAGCAGCAAAAAAAACGGGACTGAAATAGGTTATGGCTACACCTTC. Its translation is CASSKKNGTEIGYGYTF.

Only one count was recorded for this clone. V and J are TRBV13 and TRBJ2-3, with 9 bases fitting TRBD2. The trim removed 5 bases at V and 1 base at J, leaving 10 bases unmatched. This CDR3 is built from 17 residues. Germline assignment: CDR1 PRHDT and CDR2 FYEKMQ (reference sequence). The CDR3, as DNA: TGTGCCAGCAGCGGGGTGTTAGCGGGAGATGGCACAGATACGCAGTATTTT. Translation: CASSGVLAGDGTDTQYF.

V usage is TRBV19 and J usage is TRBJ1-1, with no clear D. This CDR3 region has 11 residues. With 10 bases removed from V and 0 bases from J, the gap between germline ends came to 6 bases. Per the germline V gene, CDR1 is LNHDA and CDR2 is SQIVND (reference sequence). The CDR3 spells CAIQLNTEAFF. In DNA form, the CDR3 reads TGTGCCATTCAATTGAACACTGAAGCTTTCTTT.